This entry lists 31 T cell receptor beta chains sequenced from one sample in a study of shared clonotypes between healthy human individuals. TCRdb keeps only in-frame clones here, not all; method: immunoSEQ multiplex PCR. The data hold around 2.5 million clones, with over 85% observed a single time. What was sequenced was naive CD4+ T cells from PBMCs. Subset defined: CD45RA+ positively selected. Receptor source: a man aged 18 to 30 in good health. Some clones in this sample may be carry-over from other donors' samples.

The V call is TRBV7-2, the J call TRBJ2-5, with TRBD2 matching 11 bases. Germline trimming cut 3 bases from V and 5 bases from J; bases unmatched to any gene: 8. The CDR3 extends over 16 amino acids. CDR1 is SGHTA, CDR2 FQGNSA, per germline. In DNA form, the CDR3 reads TGTGCCAGCAGCTTTAAGACTAGCGGGATGAGGGAGACCCAGTACTTC. As protein: CASSFKTSGMRETQYF.

V is TRBV12-2 and J is TRBJ2-1; the tabulated D call, TRBD1, remains unverified against the DNA. TRBV12-2 is noted as a pseudogene. The CDR3 totals 22 residues. The CDR3 reads CASRFLVGTTDLAGGNCNEQFF. In DNA, the CDR3 is TGTGCAAGTCGCTTCTTGGTCGGGACGACTGATCTGGCAGGGGGTAATTGCAATGAGCAGTTCTTC.

The chain has TRBV29-1 and TRBJ2-1; D is unclear. Germline CDR1 is SQVTM and CDR2 is ANQGSEA. The length of the CDR3 is 14 residues. V dropped 4 bases and J dropped 4 bases, with 14 bases sitting between them. This CDR3 reads CSVGAASVYNEQFF. In nucleotides, the CDR3 is TGCAGCGTTGGTGCCGCTTCAGTTTACAATGAGCAGTTCTTC.

The chain recombines TRBV9 with TRBJ1-2, with D possibly matching TRBD1 (5 bases). This CDR3 is built from 14 residues. Germline V gene data show CDR1 as SGDLS and CDR2 as YYNGEE. Trimming cost V 4 bases and J 4 bases, with 14 bases left between them. Written as DNA, the CDR3 is TGTGCCAGCAGCTCCGGGACTGGGCTCTATGGCTACACCTTC. Amino acids: CASSSGTGLYGYTF. The full variable domain, completed using reference TRBV9 and TRBJ1-2, is DSGVTQTPKHLITATGQRVTLRCSPRSGDLSVYWYQQSLDQGLQFLIQYYNGEERAKGNILERFSAQQFPDLHSELNLSSLELGDSALYFCASSSGTGLYGYTFGSGTRLTVV.

The rearrangement uses TRBV5-4 and TRBJ2-2; no clear D. This CDR3 has 12 residues. V was shortened by 3 bases and J by 5 bases, with 5 bases between the two germline ends. Germline values: CDR1 SGHNT, CDR2 YYREEE (reference sequence). The CDR3: CASSSGTGELFF. The CDR3 DNA reads as TGTGCCAGCAGCTCCGGGACCGGGGAGCTGTTTTTT.

V gene TRBV6-6 combines with J gene TRBJ1-4; the D gene is possibly TRBD1 (6 bases). Looked up from germline, CDR1 is MNHNY and CDR2 is SVGAGI (reference sequence). There are 16 residues in the CDR3. Trimming pared 6 bases from V and 6 bases from J, leaving 20 bases between. CDR3 amino acids: CASSRGMGGSYEKLFF. The DNA for the CDR3 is TGTGCCAGCAGCCGAGGGATGGGGGGCTCGTATGAAAAACTGTTTTTT.

The chain recombines TRBV5-6 with TRBJ1-5; TRBD1 matches at 10 bases. Germline lookup yields CDR1 SGHDT and CDR2 YYEEEE. This CDR3 spans 18 amino acids. V shed 2 bases and J 2 bases; nucleotides not matched to a gene: 10. The CDR3 loop reads CASSFQAGTGVRNQPQHF. The CDR3 nucleotides read TGTGCCAGCAGCTTTCAGGCCGGGACAGGGGTTCGCAATCAGCCCCAGCATTTT.

This sequence joins TRBV4-2 and TRBJ2-7; 7 bases match TRBD1. V trimming: 0 bases; J trimming: 2 bases; junction bases outside the gene matches: 7. This CDR3 region has 16 residues. Germline V gene lookup returns CDR1 LGHNA and CDR2 YNFKEQ. The CDR3 is CASSQDLGTAPYEQYF. The CDR3 region has the DNA TGTGCCAGCAGCCAAGATCTCGGGACAGCCCCCTACGAGCAGTACTTC.

The V gene is TRBV15, the J gene TRBJ1-4; D possibly corresponds to TRBD1 (5 bases). The CDR3 is 14 residues long. Germline lookup yields CDR1 LNHNV and CDR2 YYDKDF (reference sequence). V lost 2 bases and J 11 bases, leaving 15 bases between the germline ends. CDR3 sequence (DNA): TGTGCCACCAGCAGAAGACAGACCGAGTACAAACTGTTTTTT. This encodes CATSRRQTEYKLFF.

V usage is TRBV5-4 and J usage is TRBJ1-3; tentative D call: TRBD1 (5 bases). Germline-derived CDR1 and CDR2 are SGHNT and YYREEE (reference sequence). V was shortened by 4 bases and J by 2 bases, with 7 bases between the two germline ends. CDR3 length: 13 amino acids. The chain's CDR3 is CASSRDAGNTIYF. CDR3 coding DNA: TGTGCCAGCAGCAGGGACGCTGGAAACACCATATATTTT.

V usage is TRBV5-1 and J usage is TRBJ1-4; D call uncertain. The CDR3 has 17 residues. Looked up from germline, CDR1 is SGHRS and CDR2 is YFSETQ. Trimming took off 3 bases at V and 0 bases at J, with 15 bases between the two ends. This CDR3 reads CASSWGWQSATNEKLFF. DNA for the CDR3: TGCGCCAGCAGCTGGGGTTGGCAGAGTGCAACTAATGAAAAACTGTTTTTT.

Comment on this clone: The same CDR3 arises from other DNA sequences in this sample as well. This chain links TRBV9 with TRBJ2-3; D gene unclear. The CDR3 totals 14 residues. CDR1 is SGDLS and CDR2 is YYNGEE in the germline V gene. V shed 4 bases and J shed 0 bases, with 9 bases lying between them. This chain's CDR3 is CASSPRSSTDTQYF. The CDR3 region has the DNA TGTGCCAGCAGCCCCCGCTCTAGCACAGATACGCAGTATTTT.

This CDR3 reads CASSDRYSPVDEQYF. The CDR3 DNA is TGTGCCAGCAGTGATAGATACAGTCCGGTCGACGAGCAGTACTTC. The J gene is TRBJ2-7, the V gene TRBV2; D gene uncertain. This CDR3 has 15 amino acids. Deletions cut 3 bases from V and 5 bases from J, with 17 bases between. Looked up from germline, CDR1 is SNHLY and CDR2 is FYNNEI. Combining the CDR3 with reference TRBV2 and TRBJ2-7 gives the whole variable domain EPEVTQTPSHQVTQMGQEVILRCVPISNHLYFYWYRQILGQKVEFLVSFYNNEISEKSEIFDDQFSVERPDGSNFTLKIRSTKLEDSAMYFCASSDRYSPVDEQYFGPGTRLTVT.

CDR3 coding DNA: TGCGCCAGCAGCCCAACCGGGGCGGGACCCCAAGAGACCCAGTACTTC. Protein: CASSPTGAGPQETQYF. The rearrangement uses TRBV5-1 and TRBJ2-5, with a possible D match to TRBD2 (6 bases). CDR1 SGHRS and CDR2 YFSETQ come from the germline V gene. The V end was cut by 4 bases, the J end by 1 base, with 17 bases between. CDR3 length equals 16 residues.

This clone was recorded once. The chain links TRBV6-5 to TRBJ2-7, with 9 positions matching TRBD2. Germline values: CDR1 MNHEY, CDR2 SVGAGI. The CDR3 covers 15 residues. Trimming cost V 0 bases and J 4 bases; bases outside gene matches: 4. The chain's CDR3 is CASSYSSREGYEQYF. The CDR3 region has the DNA TGTGCCAGCAGTTACTCGTCGCGGGAGGGATACGAGCAGTACTTC.

The chain recombines TRBV7-9 with TRBJ1-4, with D unresolved. The CDR3 is 15 amino acids. Trimming cost V 5 bases and J 8 bases, with 18 bases left between them. Per the germline V gene, CDR1 is SEHNR and CDR2 is FQNEAQ (reference sequence). The CDR3 reads CASSKAGRMVEKLFF. DNA of the CDR3: TGTGCCAGCAGCAAAGCCGGGCGGATGGTCGAAAAACTGTTTTTT. The full variable domain, in which reference TRBV7-9 and TRBJ1-4 provide the parts outside the CDR3, is DTGVSQNPRHKITKRGQNVTFRCDPISEHNRLYWYRQTLGQGPEFLTYFQNEAQLEKSRLLSDRFSAERPKGSFSTLEIQRTEQGDSAMYLCASSKAGRMVEKLFFGSGTQLSVL.

J is TRBJ2-3 and V is TRBV5-1; tentatively, D is TRBD2 (6 bases). Trimming shortened V by 4 bases and J by 2 bases, and 14 bases separated the two germline ends. The CDR3 runs to 15 residues. Germline lookup yields CDR1 SGHRS and CDR2 YFSETQ. CDR3 amino acids: CASSPSGVVTDTQYF. The CDR3 nucleotides are TGCGCCAGCAGCCCGTCGGGAGTCGTCACAGATACGCAGTATTTT.

This clone was counted a single time. The chain links TRBV7-8 to TRBJ2-1; D is unresolved. There are 13 residues in the CDR3. V was trimmed by 4 bases and J by 8 bases, leaving 12 bases between them. Germline V gene data show CDR1 as SGHVS and CDR2 as FQNEAQ. CDR3 nucleotides: TGTGCCAGCAGCTCCCGGCAGCTCGATGAGCAGTTCTTC. This encodes CASSSRQLDEQFF.

The V call is TRBV6-5, the J call TRBJ2-1, with 8 positions matching TRBD2. The ends lost 2 bases at V and 3 bases at J; junction bases unmatched: 3. The CDR3 has 15 residues. Germline V gene lookup returns CDR1 MNHEY and CDR2 SVGAGI. DNA of the CDR3: TGTGCCAGCAGTTACAGCGGGAGTCTCTACAATGAGCAGTTCTTC. Translation gives CASSYSGSLYNEQFF.

The rearrangement links TRBV4-2 to TRBJ1-6, with no clear D. Trimming stripped 2 bases from V and 4 bases from J, with 12 bases between. The CDR3 spans 16 residues. Germline V gene lookup returns CDR1 LGHNA and CDR2 YNFKEQ. CDR3 nucleotide sequence: TGTGCCAGCAGCCAAAATTACTTGTCTTATAATTCACCCCTCCACTTT. It specifies CASSQNYLSYNSPLHF.

On this clone: This sample also contains other DNA sequences that code for the same CDR3. The chain has TRBV28 and TRBJ2-2; D is perhaps TRBD2 (6 bases). CDR3 length equals 13 residues. V was shortened by 10 bases and J by 3 bases, with 12 bases between the two germline ends. Germline V gene sequence: CDR1 MDHEN, CDR2 SYDVKM. The CDR3 reads CATIWGDTGELFF. In nucleotides, the CDR3 is TGTGCCACCATTTGGGGGGACACCGGGGAGCTGTTTTTT.

CDR3 amino acids: CASSLVGQWGPDTQYF. In nucleotides, the CDR3 is TGTGCCAGCAGCTTAGTAGGCCAGTGGGGGCCAGATACGCAGTATTTT. The genes are TRBV7-9 and TRBJ2-3, with D perhaps TRBD1 (6 bases). This CDR3 region has 16 residues. The germline V gene encodes CDR1 SEHNR and CDR2 FQNEAQ (reference sequence). V was cut by 1 base and J by 4 bases, with 15 bases left in between.

As DNA, the CDR3 is TGCGCCAGCAGCCTAATCGTAGCGGGAGAGGGGTACAATGAGCAGTTCTTC. As protein: CASSLIVAGEGYNEQFF. V and J are TRBV5-1 and TRBJ2-1; TRBD2 aligns across 9 bases. J gave up 4 bases and V 4 bases, and 12 bases lay outside the gene matches. The CDR3 has 17 residues. The germline V gene encodes CDR1 SGHRS and CDR2 YFSETQ.

This clone has a single count. The gene calls are TRBV6-4 and TRBJ2-1, with TRBD2 matching 11 bases. Trimming took 2 bases from V and 1 from J; bases not matched to a gene: 16. CDR1 MRHNA and CDR2 SNTAGT come from the germline V gene. This CDR3 has 21 amino acids. This CDR3 reads CASSDTSGRSAARRSYNEQFF. CDR3 nucleotide sequence: TGTGCCAGCAGTGACACTAGCGGGAGAAGTGCGGCCCGCAGGTCCTACAATGAGCAGTTCTTC.

The CDR3 nucleotides read TGTGCCAGCAGCTTATCTGAGGGGCGCGAGCAGTACTTC. Encoded protein: CASSLSEGREQYF. V and J are TRBV11-3 and TRBJ2-7, with D perhaps being TRBD1 or TRBD2 (5 bases each). Trimming left V 2 bases short and J 6 bases short, with 11 bases between. Germline CDR1 is SGHNT and CDR2 is YENEEA. The CDR3 extends over 13 amino acids. The entire variable domain, with the rest obtained from reference TRBV11-3 and TRBJ2-7, is as follows: EAGVVQSPRYKIIEKKQPVAFWCNPISGHNTLYWYLQNLGQGPELLIRYENEEAVDDSQLPKDRFSAERLKGVDSTLKIQPAELGDSAVYLCASSLSEGREQYFGPGTRLTVT.

This clone was picked up one time. This chain joins TRBV5-4 and TRBJ2-7, with TRBD2 identical over 9 bases. This CDR3 comprises 15 residues. V lost 4 bases, J lost 2 bases, and 7 bases stayed unmatched. Germline V CDR1 and CDR2: SGHNT, YYREEE (reference sequence). Written as DNA, the CDR3 is TGTGCCAGCAGCGCAGGGACTAGCCGCACCTACGAGCAGTACTTC. Its translation is CASSAGTSRTYEQYF. The variable domain in full, with the rest retrieved from reference TRBV5-4 and TRBJ2-7, is ETGVTQSPTHLIKTRGQQVTLRCSSQSGHNTVSWYQQALGQGPQFIFQYYREEENGRGNFPPRFSGLQFPNYSSELNVNALELDDSALYLCASSAGTSRTYEQYFGPGTRLTVT.

This sequence joins TRBV11-2 and TRBJ1-1; possibly TRBD1 for D (5 bases). From germline, CDR1 is SGHAT and CDR2 FQNNGV. The CDR3 is 15 residues long. The V end was cut by 5 bases, the J end by 0 bases, with 13 bases between. Written as DNA, the CDR3 is TGTGCCAGCAGCCTTCCGGGACCTCTGAACACTGAAGCTTTCTTT. The encoded protein is CASSLPGPLNTEAFF.

This chain connects TRBV19 to TRBJ2-7; TRBD1 aligns across 10 bases. Unmatched junction bases numbered 7, after V lost 6 bases and J lost 2 bases. Germline CDR1 LNHDA, CDR2 SQIVND (reference sequence). The CDR3 has 15 residues. The CDR3 loop is CASSYRDRGTYEQYF. CDR3 bases: TGTGCCAGTAGCTACCGGGACAGGGGCACCTACGAGCAGTACTTC.

The chain couples TRBV7-8 to TRBJ2-2; 11 nucleotides match TRBD1. This CDR3 has 16 amino acids. Germline-derived CDR1 and CDR2 are SGHVS and FQNEAQ. Trimming took 5 bases from V and 4 from J; bases not matched to a gene: 6. CDR3 sequence reads: CASSLGQGARTGELFF. As DNA, the CDR3 is TGTGCCAGCAGCCTCGGACAGGGGGCGCGCACCGGGGAGCTGTTTTTT.

The chain combines TRBV6-6 with TRBJ1-5; D is perhaps TRBD1 (5 bases). In germline, CDR1 is MNHNY, CDR2 SVGAGI (reference sequence). The CDR3 has 16 residues. Trimming took off 0 bases at V and 7 bases at J, with 16 bases between the two ends. The CDR3 loop is CASSYSNSQQGQPQHF. CDR3 DNA: TGTGCCAGCAGTTACTCGAACTCCCAGCAGGGCCAGCCCCAGCATTTT.

The CDR3 loop reads CASSQVRPGNYGYTF. In nucleotides, the CDR3 is TGCGCCAGCAGCCAAGTTAGGCCGGGGAACTATGGCTACACCTTC. This sequence joins TRBV4-3 and TRBJ1-2, with D uncertain. The CDR3 loop spans 15 amino acids. Germline CDR1 and CDR2: LGHNA and YSLEER. The ends were cut back, 1 base at V and 2 bases at J, with 11 bases in the middle.